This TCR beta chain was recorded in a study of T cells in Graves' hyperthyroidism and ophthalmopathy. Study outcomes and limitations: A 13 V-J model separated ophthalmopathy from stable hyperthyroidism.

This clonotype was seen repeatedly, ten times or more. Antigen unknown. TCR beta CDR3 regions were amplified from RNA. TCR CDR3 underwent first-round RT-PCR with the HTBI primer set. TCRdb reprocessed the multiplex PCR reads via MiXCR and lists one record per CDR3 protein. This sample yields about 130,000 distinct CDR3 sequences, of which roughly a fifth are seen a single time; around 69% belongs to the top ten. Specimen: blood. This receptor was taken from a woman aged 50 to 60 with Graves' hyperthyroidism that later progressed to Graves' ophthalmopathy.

CDR3 loop: CASASSDRGFGNIQYF. The CDR3 nucleotides are TGTGCCAGCGCGTCTAGTGACAGGGGGTTCGGAAACATTCAGTACTTC. The chain is built from TRBV2 and TRBJ2-4, with TRBD1 matching over 9 bases. In germline, CDR1 is SNHLY, CDR2 FYNNEI. The CDR3 is 16 amino acids. The V gene end was trimmed by 8 bases and the J gene end by 6 bases; junction bases not matched to a gene: 14.